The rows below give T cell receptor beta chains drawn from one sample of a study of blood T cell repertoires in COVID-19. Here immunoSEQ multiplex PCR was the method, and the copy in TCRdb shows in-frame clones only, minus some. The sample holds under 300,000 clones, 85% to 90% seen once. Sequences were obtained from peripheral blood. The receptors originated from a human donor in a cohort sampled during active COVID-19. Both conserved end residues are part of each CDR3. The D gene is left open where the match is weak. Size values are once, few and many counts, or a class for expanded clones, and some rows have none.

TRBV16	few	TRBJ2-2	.	CASSQRYSTGELFF	TGTGCCAGCAGCCAACGTTATAGCACCGGGGAGCTGTTTTTT
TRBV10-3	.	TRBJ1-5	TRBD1	CAISERQGKSSNQPQHF	TGTGCCATCAGTGAGAGACAGGGCAAGTCGAGCAATCAGCCCCAGCATTTT
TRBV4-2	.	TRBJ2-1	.	CASSQERVGGNEQFF	TGTGCCAGCAGCCAAGAGAGGGTGGGGGGCAATGAGCAGTTCTTC
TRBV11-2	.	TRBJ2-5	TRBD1	CASSPSTGRETQYF	TGTGCCAGCAGCCCCTCGACAGGGCGAGAGACCCAGTACTTC
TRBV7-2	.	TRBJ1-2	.	CASSFNQGVLGGYTF	TGTGCCAGCAGCTTTAATCAGGGTGTTCTAGGTGGCTACACCTTC
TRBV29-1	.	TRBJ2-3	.	CSVMSSILTDTQYF	TGCAGCGTAATGTCCTCAATACTCACAGATACGCAGTATTTT
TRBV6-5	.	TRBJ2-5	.	CASNERLVRETQYF	TGTGCCAGCAACGAGCGACTAGTACGAGAGACCCAGTACTTC
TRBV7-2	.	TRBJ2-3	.	CASASKPDLPSTDTQYF	TGTGCCAGCGCATCGAAGCCTGATCTTCCTAGCACAGATACGCAGTATTTT
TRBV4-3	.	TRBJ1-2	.	CASSQDQKRSYGYTF	TGCGCCAGCAGCCAAGATCAGAAAAGAAGCTATGGCTACACCTTC
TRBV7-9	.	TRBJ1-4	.	CASSLGFGTNEKLFF	TGTGCCAGCAGCTTAGGGTTCGGGACTAATGAAAAACTGTTTTTT
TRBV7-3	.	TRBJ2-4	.	CASSLNPRQALGSIQYF	TGTGCCAGCAGCTTAAACCCCCGGCAGGCGTTGGGGAGCATTCAGTACTTC
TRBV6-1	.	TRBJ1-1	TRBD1	CASSDLTGGNTEAFF	TGTGCCAGCAGTGACCTAACAGGGGGGAACACTGAAGCTTTCTTT
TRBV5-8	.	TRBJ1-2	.	CASSLGRGGYTF	TGTGCCAGCAGCTTGGGCAGGGGTGGCTACACCTTC
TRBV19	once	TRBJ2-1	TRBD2	CASSPWEGLGNEQFF	TGTGCCAGTTCACCATGGGAGGGCCTGGGCAATGAGCAGTTCTTC
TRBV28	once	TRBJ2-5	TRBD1	CASSSGGEETQYF	TGTGCCAGCAGTTCAGGGGGCGAGGAGACCCAGTACTTC
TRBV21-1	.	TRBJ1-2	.	CASDSQILANYGYTF	TGTGCCAGCGACAGCCAGATACTCGCTAACTATGGCTACACCTTC
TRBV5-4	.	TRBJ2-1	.	CASSLEGARRGPYNEQFF	TGTGCCAGCAGCTTGGAAGGAGCGCGGCGGGGCCCCTACAATGAGCAGTTCTTC
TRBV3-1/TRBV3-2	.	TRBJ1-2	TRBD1	CASSLRQGGPSNYGYTF	TGTGCCAGCAGCCTCCGACAGGGGGGCCCTTCAAACTATGGCTACACCTTC
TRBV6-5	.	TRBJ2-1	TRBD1	CASSFRGQGRVEQFF	TGTGCCAGCAGTTTCCGAGGACAGGGCCGGGTCGAGCAGTTCTTC
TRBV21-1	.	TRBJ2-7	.	CAAGNEQYF	TGTGCCGCGGGCAACGAGCAGTACTTC
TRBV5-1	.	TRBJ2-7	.	CASSFDQTGEQYF	TGCGCCAGCAGCTTCGACCAGACGGGGGAGCAGTACTTC
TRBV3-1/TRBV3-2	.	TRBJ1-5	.	CASGPPGSSQPQHF	TGTGCCAGCGGCCCCCCGGGGAGTAGTCAGCCCCAGCATTTT
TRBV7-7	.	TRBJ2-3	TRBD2	CASSATSGHTDTQYF	TGTGCTAGCAGCGCGACTAGCGGCCACACAGATACGCAGTATTTT
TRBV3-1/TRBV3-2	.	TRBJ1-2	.	CASTGGYGYTF	TGTGCCAGCACGGGAGGCTATGGCTACACCTTC
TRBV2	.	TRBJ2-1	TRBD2	CAILAATYNEQFF	TGTGCCATACTAGCGGCCACCTACAATGAGCAGTTCTTC
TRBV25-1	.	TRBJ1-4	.	CASSRYEKLFF	TGTGCCAGCAGCCGTTATGAAAAACTGTTTTTT
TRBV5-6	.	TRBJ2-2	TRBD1	CASSPGQDTLTGELFF	TGTGCCAGCAGCCCGGGACAGGATACCCTCACCGGGGAGCTGTTTTTT
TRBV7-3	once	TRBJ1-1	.	CASSLPAGLNTEAFF	TGTGCCAGCAGCTTACCCGCGGGACTGAACACTGAAGCTTTCTTT
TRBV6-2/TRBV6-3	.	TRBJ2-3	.	CASSYSMTRGTQYF	TGTGCCAGCAGTTACTCGATGACGCGGGGTACGCAGTATTTT
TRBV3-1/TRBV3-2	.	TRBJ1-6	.	CASSLLTSNSPLHF	TGTGCCAGCAGCCTCCTCACAAGTAATTCACCCCTCCACTTT
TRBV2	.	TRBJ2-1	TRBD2	CASNRAGGEQFF	TGTGCCAGCAACAGAGCGGGAGGAGAGCAGTTCTTC
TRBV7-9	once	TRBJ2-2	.	CASSWTGGELFF	TGTGCCAGCAGCTGGACGGGAGGGGAGCTGTTTTTT
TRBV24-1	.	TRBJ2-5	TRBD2	CATSLGSGSHETQYF	TGTGCCACCAGCCTAGGTAGCGGGAGTCACGAGACCCAGTACTTC
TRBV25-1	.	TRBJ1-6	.	CASSDPRRNSPLHF	TGTGCCAGCAGTGACCCTCGTAGAAATTCACCCCTCCACTTT
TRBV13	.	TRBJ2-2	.	CASMPTTGESTGELFF	TGTGCCAGCATGCCAACCACGGGGGAATCCACCGGGGAGCTGTTTTTT
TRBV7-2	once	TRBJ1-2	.	CASSLTGLRGYTF	TGTGCCAGCAGCTTAACTGGTTTGAGGGGCTACACCTTC
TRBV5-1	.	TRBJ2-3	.	CASSLDGDTQYF	TGCGCCAGCAGCTTGGACGGAGATACGCAGTATTTT
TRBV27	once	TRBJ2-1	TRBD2	CASSSIIWTPGSSGYNEQFF	TGTGCCAGCAGTTCAATCATCTGGACCCCAGGATCTAGCGGGTACAATGAGCAGTTCTTC
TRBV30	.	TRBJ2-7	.	CAWSSDYEQYF	TGTGCCTGGTCTAGCGACTACGAGCAGTACTTC
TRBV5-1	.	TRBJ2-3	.	CASSLKGDGDTQYF	TGCGCCAGCAGCTTGAAGGGGGATGGAGATACGCAGTATTTT
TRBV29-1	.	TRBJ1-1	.	CSVERGQNTEAFF	TGCAGCGTTGAACGCGGACAAAACACTGAAGCTTTCTTT
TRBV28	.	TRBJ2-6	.	CASSGAGTVLGGANVLTF	TGTGCCAGCAGTGGAGCCGGGACTGTGCTTGGAGGGGCCAACGTCCTGACTTTC
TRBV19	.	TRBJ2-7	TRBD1	CASSMGDRVYEQYF	TGTGCCAGTAGTATGGGAGACAGGGTTTACGAGCAGTACTTC
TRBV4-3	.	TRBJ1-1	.	CASSQEAGTEAFF	TGCGCCAGCAGCCAAGAGGCGGGCACTGAAGCTTTCTTT
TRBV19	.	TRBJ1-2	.	CASSRQRAVNYGYTF	TGTGCCAGTAGCCGTCAGAGGGCGGTTAACTATGGCTACACCTTC
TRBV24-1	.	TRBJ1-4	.	CATSDSSRQLFF	TGTGCCACCAGTGACTCCTCCAGGCAACTGTTTTTT
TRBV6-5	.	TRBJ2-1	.	CASSPGYSSNEQFF	TGTGCCAGCAGTCCAGGGTACTCCAGCAATGAGCAGTTCTTC
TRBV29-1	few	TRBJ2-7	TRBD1	CSVKGQPGTYEQYF	TGCAGCGTCAAGGGACAGCCGGGGACCTACGAGCAGTACTTC
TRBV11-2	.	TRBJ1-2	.	CASSLGRARGYTF	TGTGCCAGCAGCTTGGGCAGGGCGCGTGGCTACACCTTC
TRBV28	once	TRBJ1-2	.	CASSPGSFYGYTF	TGTGCCTCCAGCCCAGGGTCCTTTTATGGCTACACCTTC
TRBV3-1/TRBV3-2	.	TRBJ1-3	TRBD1	CASSQAGTGRTGNTIYF	TGTGCCAGCAGCCAAGCCGGGACAGGGAGAACTGGAAACACCATATATTTT
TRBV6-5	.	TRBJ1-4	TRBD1	CASEQGAGTNEKLFF	TGTGCCAGCGAACAGGGGGCGGGAACTAATGAAAAACTGTTTTTT